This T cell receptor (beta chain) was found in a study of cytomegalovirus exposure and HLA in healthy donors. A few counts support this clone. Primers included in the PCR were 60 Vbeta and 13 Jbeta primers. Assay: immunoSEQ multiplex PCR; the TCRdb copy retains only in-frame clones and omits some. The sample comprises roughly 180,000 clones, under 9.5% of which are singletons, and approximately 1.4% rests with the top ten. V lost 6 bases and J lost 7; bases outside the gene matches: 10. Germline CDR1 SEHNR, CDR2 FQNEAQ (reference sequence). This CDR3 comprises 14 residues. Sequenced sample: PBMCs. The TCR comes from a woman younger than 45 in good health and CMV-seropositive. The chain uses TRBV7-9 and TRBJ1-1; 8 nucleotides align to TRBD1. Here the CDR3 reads CASSPGGLKSEAFF. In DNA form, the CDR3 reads TGTGCCAGCAGTCCAGGGGGCTTGAAGAGTGAAGCTTTCTTT.